Described below is a single T cell receptor (beta chain) sequence and its context. The entry originates in a study of control samples from healthy donors and cancer patients. This CDR3 has 15 amino acids. After removal of 4 bases from V and 2 bases from J, the junction contained 8 bases not matched to a gene. Per germline, CDR1 SGHDT and CDR2 YYEEEE. TCRdb keeps only in-frame clones here, not all; method: immunoSEQ multiplex PCR. The sample holds 100,000 to 150,000 clones, approximately 89% seen once. This TCR was sampled from a man aged 18-30 years in good health. The chain recombines TRBV5-6 with TRBJ2-5; 7 bases align to TRBD1. Sequenced: blood. CDR3: CASSPKWTGQETQYF. CDR3 DNA sequence: TGTGCCAGCAGCCCCAAATGGACAGGACAAGAGACCCAGTACTTC.